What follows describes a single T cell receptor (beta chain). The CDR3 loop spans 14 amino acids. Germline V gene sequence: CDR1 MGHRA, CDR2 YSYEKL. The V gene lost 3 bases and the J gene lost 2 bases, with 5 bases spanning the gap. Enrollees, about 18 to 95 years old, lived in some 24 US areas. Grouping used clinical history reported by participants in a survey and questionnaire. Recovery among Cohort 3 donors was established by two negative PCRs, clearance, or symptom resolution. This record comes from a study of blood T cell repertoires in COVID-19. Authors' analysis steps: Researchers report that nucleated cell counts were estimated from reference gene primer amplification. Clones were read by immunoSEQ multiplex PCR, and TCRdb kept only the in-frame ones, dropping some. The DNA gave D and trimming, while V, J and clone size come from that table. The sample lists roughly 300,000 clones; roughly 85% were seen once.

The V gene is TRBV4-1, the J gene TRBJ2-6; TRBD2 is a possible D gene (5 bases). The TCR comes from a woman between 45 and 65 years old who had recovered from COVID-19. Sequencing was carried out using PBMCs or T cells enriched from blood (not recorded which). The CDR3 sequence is CASSHGTGANVLTF. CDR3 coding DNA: TGCGCCAGCAGCCACGGGACTGGGGCCAACGTCCTGACTTTC.